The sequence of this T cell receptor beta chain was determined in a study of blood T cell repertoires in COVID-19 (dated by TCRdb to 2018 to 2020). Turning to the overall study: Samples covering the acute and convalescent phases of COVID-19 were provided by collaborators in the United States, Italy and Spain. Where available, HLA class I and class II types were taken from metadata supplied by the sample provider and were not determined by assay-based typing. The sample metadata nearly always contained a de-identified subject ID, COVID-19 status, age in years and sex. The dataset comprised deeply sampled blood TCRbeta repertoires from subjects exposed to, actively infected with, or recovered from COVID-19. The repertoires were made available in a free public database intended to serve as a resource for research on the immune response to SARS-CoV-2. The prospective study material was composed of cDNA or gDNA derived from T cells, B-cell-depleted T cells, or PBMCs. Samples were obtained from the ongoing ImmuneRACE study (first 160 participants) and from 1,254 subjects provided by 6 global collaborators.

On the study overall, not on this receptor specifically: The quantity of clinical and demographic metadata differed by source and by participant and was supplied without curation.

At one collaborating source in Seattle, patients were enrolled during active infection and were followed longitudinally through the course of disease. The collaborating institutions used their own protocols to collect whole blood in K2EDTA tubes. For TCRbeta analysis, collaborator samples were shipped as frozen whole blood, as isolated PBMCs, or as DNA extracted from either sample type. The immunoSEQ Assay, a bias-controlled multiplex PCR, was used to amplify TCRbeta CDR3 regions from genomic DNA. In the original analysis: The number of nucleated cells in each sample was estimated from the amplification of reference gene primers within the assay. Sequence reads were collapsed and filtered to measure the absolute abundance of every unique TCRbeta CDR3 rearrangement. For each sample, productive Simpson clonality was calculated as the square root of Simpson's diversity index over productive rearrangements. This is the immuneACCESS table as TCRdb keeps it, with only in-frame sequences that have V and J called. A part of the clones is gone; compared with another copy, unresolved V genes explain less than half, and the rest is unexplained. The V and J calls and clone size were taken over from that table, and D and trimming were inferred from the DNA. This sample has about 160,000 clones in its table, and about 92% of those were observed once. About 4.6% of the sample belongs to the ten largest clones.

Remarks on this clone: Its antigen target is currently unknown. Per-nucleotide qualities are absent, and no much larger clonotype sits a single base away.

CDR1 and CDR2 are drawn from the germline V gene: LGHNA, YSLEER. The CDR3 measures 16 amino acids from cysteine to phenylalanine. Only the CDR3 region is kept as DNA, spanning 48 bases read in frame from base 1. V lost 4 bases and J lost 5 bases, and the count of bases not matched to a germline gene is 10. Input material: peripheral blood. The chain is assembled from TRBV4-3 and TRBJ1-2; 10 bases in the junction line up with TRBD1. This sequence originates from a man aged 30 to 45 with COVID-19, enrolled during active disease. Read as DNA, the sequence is TGCGCCAGCAGCCCCGGGACAGGGGCCCTTCGGTATGGCTACACCTTC. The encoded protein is CASSPGTGALRYGYTF.